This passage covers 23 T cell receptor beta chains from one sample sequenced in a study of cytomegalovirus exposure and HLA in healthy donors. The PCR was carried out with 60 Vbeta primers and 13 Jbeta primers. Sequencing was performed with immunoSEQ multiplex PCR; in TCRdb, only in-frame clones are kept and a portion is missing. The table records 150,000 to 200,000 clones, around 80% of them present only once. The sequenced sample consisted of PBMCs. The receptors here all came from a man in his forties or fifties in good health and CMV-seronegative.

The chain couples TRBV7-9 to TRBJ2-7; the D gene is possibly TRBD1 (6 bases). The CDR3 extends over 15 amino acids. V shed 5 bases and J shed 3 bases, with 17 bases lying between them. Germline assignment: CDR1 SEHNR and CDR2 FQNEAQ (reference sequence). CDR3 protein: CASSPGTLNFYEQYF. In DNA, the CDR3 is TGTGCCAGCAGCCCTGGGACATTAAATTTCTACGAGCAGTACTTC.

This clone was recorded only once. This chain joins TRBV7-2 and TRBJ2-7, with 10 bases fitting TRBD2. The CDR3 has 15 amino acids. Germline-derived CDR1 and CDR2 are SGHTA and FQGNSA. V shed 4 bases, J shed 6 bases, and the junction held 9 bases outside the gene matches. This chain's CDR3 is CASSSEGTSALEQYF. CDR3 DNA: TGTGCCAGCAGCTCCGAGGGGACTAGCGCACTCGAGCAGTACTTC.

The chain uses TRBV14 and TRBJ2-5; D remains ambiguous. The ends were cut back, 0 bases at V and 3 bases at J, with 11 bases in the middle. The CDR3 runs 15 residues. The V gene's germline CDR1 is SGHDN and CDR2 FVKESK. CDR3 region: CASSQDKTFKETQYF. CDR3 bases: TGTGCCAGCAGCCAAGATAAAACTTTCAAAGAGACCCAGTACTTC.

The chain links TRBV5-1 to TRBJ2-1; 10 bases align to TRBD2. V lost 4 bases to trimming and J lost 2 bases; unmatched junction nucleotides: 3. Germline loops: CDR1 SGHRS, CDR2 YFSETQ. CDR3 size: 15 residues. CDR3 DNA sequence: TGCGCCAGCAGCCCAAGCGGGAGGGCCTACAATGAGCAGTTCTTC. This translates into CASSPSGRAYNEQFF.

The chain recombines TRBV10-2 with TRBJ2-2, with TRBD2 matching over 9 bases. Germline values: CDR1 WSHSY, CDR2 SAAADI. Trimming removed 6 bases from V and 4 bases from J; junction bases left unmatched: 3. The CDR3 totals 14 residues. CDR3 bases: TGCGCCAGCAGCATACTAGCGGGCACCGGGGAGCTGTTTTTT. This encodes CASSILAGTGELFF.

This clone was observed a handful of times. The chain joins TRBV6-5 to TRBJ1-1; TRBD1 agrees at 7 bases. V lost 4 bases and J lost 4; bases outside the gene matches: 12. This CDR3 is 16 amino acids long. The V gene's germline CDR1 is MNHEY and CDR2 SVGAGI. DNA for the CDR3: TGTGCCAGCAGTTTACGAGGGGGCGTATTTGGCACTGAAGCTTTCTTT. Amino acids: CASSLRGGVFGTEAFF.

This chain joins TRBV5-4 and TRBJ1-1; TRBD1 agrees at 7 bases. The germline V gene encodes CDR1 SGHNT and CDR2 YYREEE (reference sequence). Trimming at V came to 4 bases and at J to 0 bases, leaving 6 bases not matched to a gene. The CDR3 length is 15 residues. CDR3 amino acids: CASSRRDRVNTEAFF. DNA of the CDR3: TGTGCCAGCAGCCGCCGGGACAGAGTGAACACTGAAGCTTTCTTT.

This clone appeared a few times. CDR3 bases: TGCGCCAGCAGCGTGGCTGGGGACAGGGCACACGAGCAGTACTTC. Translated, it gives CASSVAGDRAHEQYF. The chain uses TRBV5-1 and TRBJ2-7, with 9 bases lining up with TRBD1. This CDR3 contains 15 residues. Germline trimming cut 4 bases from V and 5 bases from J; bases unmatched to any gene: 10. Germline CDR1 SGHRS, CDR2 YFSETQ.

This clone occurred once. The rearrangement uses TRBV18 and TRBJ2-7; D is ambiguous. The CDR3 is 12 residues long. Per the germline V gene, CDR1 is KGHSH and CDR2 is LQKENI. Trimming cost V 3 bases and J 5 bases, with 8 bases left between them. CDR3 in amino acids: CASSPMGNEQYF. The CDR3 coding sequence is TGTGCCAGCTCACCTATGGGCAACGAGCAGTACTTC.

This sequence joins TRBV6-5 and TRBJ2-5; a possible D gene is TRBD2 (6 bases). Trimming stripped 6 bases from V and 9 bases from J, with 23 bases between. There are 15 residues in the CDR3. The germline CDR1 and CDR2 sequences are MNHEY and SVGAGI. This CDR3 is CASSSRGLAAVAQYF. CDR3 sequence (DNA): TGTGCCAGCAGCTCGCGGGGTCTAGCTGCCGTGGCCCAGTACTTC.

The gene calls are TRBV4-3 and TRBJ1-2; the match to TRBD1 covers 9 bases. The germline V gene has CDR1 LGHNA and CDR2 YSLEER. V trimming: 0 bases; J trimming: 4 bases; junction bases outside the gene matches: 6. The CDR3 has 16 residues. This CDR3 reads CASSQDGTGGTYGYTF. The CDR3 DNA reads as TGCGCCAGCAGCCAAGATGGAACAGGGGGCACCTATGGCTACACCTTC.

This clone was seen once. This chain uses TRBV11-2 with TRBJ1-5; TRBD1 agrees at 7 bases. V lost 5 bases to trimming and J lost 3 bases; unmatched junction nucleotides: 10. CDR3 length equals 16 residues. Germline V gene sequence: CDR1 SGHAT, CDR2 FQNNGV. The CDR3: CASSPPGGEVNQPQHF. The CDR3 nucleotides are TGTGCCAGCAGCCCTCCAGGGGGTGAAGTCAATCAGCCCCAGCATTTT.

The CDR3 DNA sequence: TGCGCCAGCAGCTTGTGGCGGGCGGCGAACACTGAAGCTTTCTTT. Protein: CASSLWRAANTEAFF. The V gene is TRBV5-1, the J gene TRBJ1-1; D is uncertain. Germline loops: CDR1 SGHRS, CDR2 YFSETQ. The V end lost 1 base, the J end lost 1 base, and 11 bases lay between the germline ends. The CDR3 is made up of 15 amino acids.

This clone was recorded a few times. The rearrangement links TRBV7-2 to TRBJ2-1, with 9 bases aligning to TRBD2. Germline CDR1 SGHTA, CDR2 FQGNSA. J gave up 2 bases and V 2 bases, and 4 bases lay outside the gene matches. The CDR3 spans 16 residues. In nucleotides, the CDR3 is TGTGCCAGCAGCTTAAAGACTAGCGGAACCTACAATGAGCAGTTCTTC. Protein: CASSLKTSGTYNEQFF.

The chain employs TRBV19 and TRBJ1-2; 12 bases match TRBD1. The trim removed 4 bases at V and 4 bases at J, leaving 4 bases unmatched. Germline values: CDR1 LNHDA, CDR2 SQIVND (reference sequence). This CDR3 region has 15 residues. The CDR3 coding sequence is TGTGCCAGTAGTAGGGGACAGGGGGCAGGCTATGGCTACACCTTC. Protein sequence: CASSRGQGAGYGYTF.

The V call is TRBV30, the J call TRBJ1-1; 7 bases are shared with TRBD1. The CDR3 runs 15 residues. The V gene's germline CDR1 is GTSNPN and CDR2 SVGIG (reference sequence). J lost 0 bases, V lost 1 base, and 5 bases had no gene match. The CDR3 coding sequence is TGTGCCTGGAGTGGGGGGACAGATTTGAACACTGAAGCTTTCTTT. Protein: CAWSGGTDLNTEAFF.

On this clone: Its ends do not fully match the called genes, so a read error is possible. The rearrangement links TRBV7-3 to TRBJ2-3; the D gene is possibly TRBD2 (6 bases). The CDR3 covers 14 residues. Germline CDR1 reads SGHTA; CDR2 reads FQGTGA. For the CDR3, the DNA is TGTGCCAGCAGCCTAACTAGCAACACAGATACGCAGTATTTT. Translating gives CASSLTSNTDTQYF.

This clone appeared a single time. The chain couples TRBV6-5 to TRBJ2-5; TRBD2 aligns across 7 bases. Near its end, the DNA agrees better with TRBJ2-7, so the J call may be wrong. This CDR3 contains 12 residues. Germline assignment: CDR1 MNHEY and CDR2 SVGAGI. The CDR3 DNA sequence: TGTGCCAGCCGGGGCGGGAGCTACGAGCAGTACTTC. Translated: CASRGGSYEQYF.

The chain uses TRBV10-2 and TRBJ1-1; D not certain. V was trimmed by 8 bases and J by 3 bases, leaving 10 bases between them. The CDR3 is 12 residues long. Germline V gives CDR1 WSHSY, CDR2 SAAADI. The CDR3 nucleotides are TGCGCCAGCGGCTACGGGGACACTGAAGCTTTCTTT. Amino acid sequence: CASGYGDTEAFF.

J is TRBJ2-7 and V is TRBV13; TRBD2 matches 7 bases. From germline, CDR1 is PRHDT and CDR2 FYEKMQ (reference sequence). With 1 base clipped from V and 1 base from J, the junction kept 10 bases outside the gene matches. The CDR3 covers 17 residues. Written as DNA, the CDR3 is TGTGCCAGCAGCTTAGAGCCTCTAGCGGAGAGGTCCTACGAGCAGTACTTC. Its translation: CASSLEPLAERSYEQYF.

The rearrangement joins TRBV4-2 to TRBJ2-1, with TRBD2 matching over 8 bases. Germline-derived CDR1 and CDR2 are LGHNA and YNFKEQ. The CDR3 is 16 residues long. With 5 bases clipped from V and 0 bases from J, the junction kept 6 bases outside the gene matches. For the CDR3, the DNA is TGTGCCAGCAGCTTTACGGGGGGGGTCTCCTACAATGAGCAGTTCTTC. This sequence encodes CASSFTGGVSYNEQFF.

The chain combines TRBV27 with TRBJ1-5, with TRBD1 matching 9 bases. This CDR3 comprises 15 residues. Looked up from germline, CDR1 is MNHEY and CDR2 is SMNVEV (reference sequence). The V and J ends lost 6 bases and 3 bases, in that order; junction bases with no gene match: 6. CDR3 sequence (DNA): TGTGCCAGCAGGAAGGGGGACAGGGACAATCAGCCCCAGCATTTT. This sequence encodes CASRKGDRDNQPQHF.

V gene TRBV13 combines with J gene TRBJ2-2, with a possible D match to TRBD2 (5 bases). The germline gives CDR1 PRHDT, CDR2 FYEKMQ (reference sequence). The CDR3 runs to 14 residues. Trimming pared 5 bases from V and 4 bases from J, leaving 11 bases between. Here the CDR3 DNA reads TGTGCCAGCAGCGGTACTAGTTTCACCGGGGAGCTGTTTTTT. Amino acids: CASSGTSFTGELFF.